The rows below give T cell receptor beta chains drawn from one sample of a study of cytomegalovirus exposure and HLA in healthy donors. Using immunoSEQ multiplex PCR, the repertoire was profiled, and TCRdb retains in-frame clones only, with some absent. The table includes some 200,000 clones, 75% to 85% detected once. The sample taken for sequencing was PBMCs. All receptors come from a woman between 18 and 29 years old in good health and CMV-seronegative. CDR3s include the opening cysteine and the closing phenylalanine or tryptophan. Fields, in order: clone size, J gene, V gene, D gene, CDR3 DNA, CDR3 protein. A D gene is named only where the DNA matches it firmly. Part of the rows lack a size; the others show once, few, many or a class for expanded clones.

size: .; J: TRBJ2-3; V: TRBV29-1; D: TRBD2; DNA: TGCAGCGGTGTAGCGGGGGGCACAGATACGCAGTATTTT; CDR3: CSGVAGGTDTQYF
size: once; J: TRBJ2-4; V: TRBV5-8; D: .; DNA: TGTGCCAGCAGCCCTGCTGCGACTAGCAAAAACATTCAGTACTTC; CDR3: CASSPAATSKNIQYF
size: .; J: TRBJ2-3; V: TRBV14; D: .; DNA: TGTGCCAGCAGCCAAACCGGGCTAAGGGGAACAGATACGCAGTATTTT; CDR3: CASSQTGLRGTDTQYF
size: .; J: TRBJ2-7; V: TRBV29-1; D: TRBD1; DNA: TGCAGCGTTGTAACCCCGACAGGGGTCCCGGGCGAGCAGTACTTC; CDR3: CSVVTPTGVPGEQYF
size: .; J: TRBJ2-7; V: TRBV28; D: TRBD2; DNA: TGTGCCAGCATCTCACCGGGGGGTCACTACGAGCAGTACTTC; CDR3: CASISPGGHYEQYF
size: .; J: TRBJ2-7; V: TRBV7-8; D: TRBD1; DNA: TGTGCCAGCAGCATTGGGACAGCCCAGCAGGGGGACTTC; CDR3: CASSIGTAQQGDF
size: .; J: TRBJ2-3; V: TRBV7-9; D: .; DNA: TGTGCCAGCAGCGAACAGGGCCGGGGCACAGATACGCAGTATTTT; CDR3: CASSEQGRGTDTQYF
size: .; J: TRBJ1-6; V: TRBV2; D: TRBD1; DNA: TGTGCCAGCAGTGAAATCGTTGTAAGGGACAGGGGCAATTCACCCCTCCACTTT; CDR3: CASSEIVVRDRGNSPLHF
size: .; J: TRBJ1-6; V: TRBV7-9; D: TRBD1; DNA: TGTGCCAGCAGGGCAACAGGGGACTCACCCCTCCACTTT; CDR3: CASRATGDSPLHF
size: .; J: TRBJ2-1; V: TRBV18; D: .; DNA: TGTGCCAGCTCACCACTGGCCGGGAATGAGCAGTTCTTC; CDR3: CASSPLAGNEQFF
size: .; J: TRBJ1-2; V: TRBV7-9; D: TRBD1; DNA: TGTGCCAGCAGCTTAGGGGACAGAGATAACTATGGCTACACCTTC; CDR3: CASSLGDRDNYGYTF
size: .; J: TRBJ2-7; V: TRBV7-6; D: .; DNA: TGTGCCAGCAGCTTAGTTTCCCGGGGTATGAACGAGCAGTACTTC; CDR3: CASSLVSRGMNEQYF
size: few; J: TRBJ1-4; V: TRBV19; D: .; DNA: TGTGCCAGTAGTGGCAGGGGAAATGAAAAACTGTTTTTT; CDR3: CASSGRGNEKLFF
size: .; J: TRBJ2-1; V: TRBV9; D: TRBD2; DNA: TGTGCCAGCAGCGTAGTTGGAACTAGCGGGAGTGACAATGAGCAGTTCTTC; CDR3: CASSVVGTSGSDNEQFF
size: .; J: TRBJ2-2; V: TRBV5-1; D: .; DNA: TGCGCCAGCAGCTTGATCAGGGGAAACACCGGGGAGCTGTTTTTT; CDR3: CASSLIRGNTGELFF
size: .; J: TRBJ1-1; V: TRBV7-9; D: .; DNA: TGTGCCAGCAGATCTCCGGGACACAACACTGAAGCTTTCTTT; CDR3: CASRSPGHNTEAFF
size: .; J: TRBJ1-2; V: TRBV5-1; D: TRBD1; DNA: TGCGCCAGCAGCTTAACTATACAGGGGGCGGGTGATGGCTACACCTTC; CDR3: CASSLTIQGAGDGYTF
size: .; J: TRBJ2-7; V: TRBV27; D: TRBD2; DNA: TGTGCCAGCAGTTCCCTTATGGTGGCGGGAGGGATATACGAGCAGTACTTC; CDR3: CASSSLMVAGGIYEQYF
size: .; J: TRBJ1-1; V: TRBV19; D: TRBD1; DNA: TGTGCCAGTATTCAGGGGGCAAAAACTGAAGCTTTCTTT; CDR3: CASIQGAKTEAFF
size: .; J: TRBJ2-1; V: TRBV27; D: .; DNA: TGTGCCAGCAGTCGTGTAAACAATGAGCAGTTCTTC; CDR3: CASSRVNNEQFF
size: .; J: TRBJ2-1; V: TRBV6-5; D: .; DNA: TGTGCCAGCAGTTACTCCTTCGGGTATTTTAACAATGAGCAGTTCTTC; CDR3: CASSYSFGYFNNEQFF
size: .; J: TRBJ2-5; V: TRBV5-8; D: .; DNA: TGTGCCAGCAGCCCCCCACTTCAAGAGACCCAGTACTTC; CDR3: CASSPPLQETQYF
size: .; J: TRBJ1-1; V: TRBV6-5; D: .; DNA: TGTGCCAGCAGACACAGCCGTATGAACACTGAAGCTTTCTTT; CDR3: CASRHSRMNTEAFF
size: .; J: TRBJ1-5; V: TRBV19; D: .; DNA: TGTGCCAGTAGTCGTACTGGTTATAGCAATCAGCCCCAGCATTTT; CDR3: CASSRTGYSNQPQHF
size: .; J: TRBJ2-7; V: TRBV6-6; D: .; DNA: TGTGCCAGCAGTTACTCCGAGGCAGCCTTCGGGTACGAGCAGTACTTC; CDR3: CASSYSEAAFGYEQYF
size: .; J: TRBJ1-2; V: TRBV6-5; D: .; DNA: TGTGCCAGCAGTTTTGTTCAGGGAGGTGACTATGGCTACACCTTC; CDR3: CASSFVQGGDYGYTF
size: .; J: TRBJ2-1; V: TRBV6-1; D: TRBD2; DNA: TGTGCCAGCACCCTCCTGGCGGGAGAATACAATGAGCAGTTCTTC; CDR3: CASTLLAGEYNEQFF